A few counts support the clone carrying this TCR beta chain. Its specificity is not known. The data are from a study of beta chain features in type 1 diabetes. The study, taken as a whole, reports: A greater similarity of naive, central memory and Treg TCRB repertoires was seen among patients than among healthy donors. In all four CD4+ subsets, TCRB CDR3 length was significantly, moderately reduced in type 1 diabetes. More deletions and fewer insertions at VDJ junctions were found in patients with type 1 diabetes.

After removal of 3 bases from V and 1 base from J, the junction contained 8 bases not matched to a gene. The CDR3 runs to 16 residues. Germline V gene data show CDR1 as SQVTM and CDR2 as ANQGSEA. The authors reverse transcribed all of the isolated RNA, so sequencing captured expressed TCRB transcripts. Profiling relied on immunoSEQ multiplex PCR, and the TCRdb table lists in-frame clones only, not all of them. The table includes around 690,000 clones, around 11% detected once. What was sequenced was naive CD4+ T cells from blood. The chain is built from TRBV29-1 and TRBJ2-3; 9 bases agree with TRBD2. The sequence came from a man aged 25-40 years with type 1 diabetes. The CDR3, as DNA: TGCAGCGTTGACCCCTCGACTAGCGGCGGCACAGATACGCAGTATTTT. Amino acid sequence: CSVDPSTSGGTDTQYF.